The clone carrying this TCR beta chain was detected ten times or more. The antigen remains undetermined. V lost 3 bases, J lost 7 bases, and 22 bases lay in between. Germline V CDR1 and CDR2: SQVTM, ANQGSEA. CDR3 length equals 15 residues. This sample stems from a study of identical twins. Whole-study findings and limits: Insertions were fewer in abundant cord blood beta clonotypes, whereas memory repertoires showed none of this pattern.

Unique molecular identifiers were in the cDNA, with template-switch universal primer binding. From the 5' RACE reads, TCRdb called clonotypes with MiXCR, one entry per CDR3 protein. Seen here are 400,000 to 500,000 distinct CDR3 sequences, roughly an eighth observed once, and the top ten hold about 1%. These same records also appear under a second study, on yellow fever vaccine responses in identical twins. That study reports: Twins showed a vaccine T cell response that reportedly seemed partly convergent, partly personalized.

Material for sequencing was CD4+ T cells sorted from blood. This TCR was recovered from a woman younger than 30 in good health. V usage is TRBV29-1 and J usage is TRBJ2-7, with D perhaps assigned TRBD1 or TRBD2 (7 bases each). The CDR3, as DNA: TGCAGCGTTGATGGCCTGGGGAGGGGGCTTGAAGAGCAGTACTTC. Translation: CSVDGLGRGLEEQYF.